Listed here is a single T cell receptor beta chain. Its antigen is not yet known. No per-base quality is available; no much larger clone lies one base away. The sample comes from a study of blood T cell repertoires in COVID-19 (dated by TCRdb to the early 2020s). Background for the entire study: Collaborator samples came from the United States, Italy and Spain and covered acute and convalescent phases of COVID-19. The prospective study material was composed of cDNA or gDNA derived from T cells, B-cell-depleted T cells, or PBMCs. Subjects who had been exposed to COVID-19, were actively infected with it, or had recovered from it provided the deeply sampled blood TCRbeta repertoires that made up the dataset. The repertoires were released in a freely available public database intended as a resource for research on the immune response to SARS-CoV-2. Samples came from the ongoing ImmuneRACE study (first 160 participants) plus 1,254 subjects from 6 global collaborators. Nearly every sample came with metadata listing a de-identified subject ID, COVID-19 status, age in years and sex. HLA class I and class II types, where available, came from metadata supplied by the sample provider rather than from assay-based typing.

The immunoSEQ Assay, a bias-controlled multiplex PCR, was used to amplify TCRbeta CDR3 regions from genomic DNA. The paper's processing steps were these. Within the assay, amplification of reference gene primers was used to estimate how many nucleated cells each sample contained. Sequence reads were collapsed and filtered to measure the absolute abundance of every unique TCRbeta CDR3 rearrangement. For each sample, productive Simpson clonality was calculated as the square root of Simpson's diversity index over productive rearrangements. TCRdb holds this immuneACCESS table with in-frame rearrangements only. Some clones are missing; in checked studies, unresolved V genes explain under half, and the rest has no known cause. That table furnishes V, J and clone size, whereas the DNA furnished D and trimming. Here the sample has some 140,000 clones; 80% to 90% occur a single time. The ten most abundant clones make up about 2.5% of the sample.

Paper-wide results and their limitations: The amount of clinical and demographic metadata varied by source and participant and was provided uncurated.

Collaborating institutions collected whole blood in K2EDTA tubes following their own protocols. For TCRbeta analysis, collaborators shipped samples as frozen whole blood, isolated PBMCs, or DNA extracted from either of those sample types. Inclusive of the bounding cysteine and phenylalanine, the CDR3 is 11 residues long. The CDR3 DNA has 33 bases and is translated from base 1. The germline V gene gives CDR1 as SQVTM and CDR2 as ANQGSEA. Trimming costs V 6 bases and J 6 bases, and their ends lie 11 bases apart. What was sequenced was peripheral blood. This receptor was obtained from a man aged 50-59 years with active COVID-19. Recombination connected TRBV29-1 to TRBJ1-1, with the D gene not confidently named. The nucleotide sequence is TGCAGCGTATTAACAGCCGCTGAAGCTTTCTTT. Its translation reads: CSVLTAAEAFF.